Each of the 27 T cell receptor beta chains below was sequenced from the same sample in a study of a mutant IDH1 vaccine in newly diagnosed glioma (dated by TCRdb to 2020 to 2022). The time point label corresponds to: baseline, week 1 (first vaccination visit). The treatment or condition label corresponds to: pre-vaccination baseline after standard-of-care therapy. The method behind the library was the immunoSEQ multiplex PCR assay. What TCRdb holds here is the immuneACCESS table cut down to in-frame rearrangements. Part of the clones is not present; checked against another copy, under half of the missing clones reflect an unresolved V gene, and the others are unexplained. Present in this sample are around 33,000 clones, 75% to 90% of which were seen just once. Around 4.8% of the sample belongs to the ten largest clones. Sequencing was performed on PBMCs, taken from a glioma patient treated with radiotherapy, temozolomide or both. The receptors originated from a woman aged 40 to 50 with glioma.

CDR3 sequence reads: CASSLGLAGVDTQYF. The CDR3 region has the DNA TGCGCCAGCAGCTTGGGACTAGCGGGGGTAGATACGCAGTATTTT. V gene TRBV5-1 combines with J gene TRBJ2-3, with 12 bases aligning to TRBD2. CDR1 and CDR2 (germline): SGHRS, YFSETQ. The CDR3 spans 15 residues. V dropped 0 bases and J dropped 5; count of bases not matched to a gene: 1.

The chain has TRBV5-1 and TRBJ1-1, with D hard to call. CDR1 is SGHRS, CDR2 YFSETQ, per germline. V lost 4 bases, J lost 0 bases, and 10 bases lay in between. The CDR3 is 14 residues long. DNA of the CDR3: TGCGCCAGCAGCAGGCCAGAGCTGAACACTGAAGCTTTCTTT. Its translation is CASSRPELNTEAFF.

The genes are TRBV4-1 and TRBJ2-7; perhaps TRBD1 as D (6 bases). V was shortened by 3 bases and J by 4 bases, with 22 bases between the two germline ends. This CDR3 is built from 17 residues. Germline assignment: CDR1 MGHRA and CDR2 YSYEKL. CDR3 region: CASSQGALQGPPYEQYF. CDR3 nucleotide sequence: TGCGCCAGCAGCCAGGGGGCACTACAGGGCCCGCCGTACGAGCAGTACTTC.

V and J are TRBV6-5 and TRBJ1-6; TRBD1 might be the D (5 bases). CDR1 MNHEY and CDR2 SVGAGI come from the germline V gene. Between the trimmed V and J ends, which lost 0 bases and 10 bases, there was a span of 13 bases. This CDR3 is built from 15 residues. CDR3 in DNA: TGTGCCAGCAGTTACTCCCAGGGCGAGACCTCACCCCTCCACTTT. It codes for CASSYSQGETSPLHF.

J is TRBJ1-5 and V is TRBV4-1; D is undetermined. V lost 0 bases and J 2 bases, leaving 5 bases between the germline ends. CDR3 length equals 14 residues. Germline assignment: CDR1 MGHRA and CDR2 YSYEKL. In DNA form, the CDR3 reads TGCGCCAGCAGCCAAGAATGGGGCAATCAGCCCCAGCATTTT. Its translation is CASSQEWGNQPQHF.

The gene calls are TRBV9 and TRBJ2-2, with 10 bases lining up with TRBD2. CDR1 and CDR2 from the germline V gene are SGDLS and YYNGEE. CDR3 size: 15 residues. V shed 4 bases and J 5 bases; nucleotides not matched to a gene: 5. DNA for the CDR3: TGTGCCAGCAGCCCTTTAGCGGGGGGAACCGGGGAGCTGTTTTTT. This encodes CASSPLAGGTGELFF.

The V and J genes are TRBV7-2 and TRBJ2-5; no clear D. V was clipped by 0 bases and J by 1 base, with 9 bases between them. This CDR3 is built from 15 residues. Looked up from germline, CDR1 is SGHTA and CDR2 is FQGNSA. The chain's CDR3 is CASSLAARPQETQYF. The CDR3 region has the DNA TGTGCCAGCAGCTTAGCGGCGCGGCCCCAAGAGACCCAGTACTTC.

The chain couples TRBV30 to TRBJ1-2; D is unclear. This CDR3 has 14 amino acids. Germline V lookup: CDR1 GTSNPN, CDR2 SVGIG (reference sequence). V was clipped by 3 bases and J by 4 bases, with 15 bases between them. In DNA, the CDR3 is TGTGCCTGGAGACGTACTGGGGTAGGCTATGGCTACACCTTC. It translates to CAWRRTGVGYGYTF.

The J gene is TRBJ2-5, the V gene TRBV4-1; 9 bases agree with TRBD2. The CDR3 extends over 18 amino acids. Unmatched junction bases numbered 11, after V lost 3 bases and J lost 0 bases. Germline CDR1 and CDR2: MGHRA and YSYEKL. CDR3 nucleotides: TGCGCCAGCAGCCATCGAGCGGTAGCGGGGGCCTACCAAGAGACCCAGTACTTC. Amino acid sequence: CASSHRAVAGAYQETQYF.

Written as DNA, the CDR3 is TGTGCCAGCAGGGGGGCCGGGACTAGCGGGAGAGGGAAGTTCTTC. Amino acids: CASRGAGTSGRGKFF. V is TRBV6-1 and J is TRBJ2-1, with TRBD2 identical over 14 bases. There are 15 residues in the CDR3. Trimming took 6 bases from V and 14 from J; bases not matched to a gene: 12. CDR1 and CDR2 from the germline V gene are MNHNS and SASEGT.

The chain is built from TRBV6-6 and TRBJ2-2, with TRBD1 matching over 8 bases. Trimming at V came to 10 bases and at J to 6 bases, leaving 10 bases not matched to a gene. Germline CDR1 MNHNY, CDR2 SVGAGI (reference sequence). The CDR3 loop spans 14 amino acids. In nucleotides, the CDR3 is TGTGCCACCGAGGACAGGGTACAATCCGGGGAGCTGTTTTTT. Translated: CATEDRVQSGELFF.

In this sample, this clone turned up once. The rearrangement uses TRBV5-6 and TRBJ2-3, with TRBD2 as a possible D gene (6 bases). CDR1 SGHDT and CDR2 YYEEEE come from the germline V gene. The CDR3 length is 15 residues. V shed 3 bases and J shed 2 bases, with 13 bases lying between them. CDR3: CASSSTSSFTDTQYF. CDR3 in DNA: TGTGCCAGCAGCTCGACTAGTTCTTTCACAGATACGCAGTATTTT.

The chain has TRBV7-2 and TRBJ2-1, with TRBD2 identical over 8 bases. There are 14 residues in the CDR3. Germline values: CDR1 SGHTA, CDR2 FQGNSA. Trimming cost V 5 bases and J 7 bases; bases outside gene matches: 7. The CDR3: CASSPGGTKNEQFF. The CDR3 DNA follows: TGTGCCAGCAGCCCGGGGGGGACGAAAAATGAGCAGTTCTTC.

V is TRBV28 and J is TRBJ2-7; D assignment may be TRBD1 or TRBD2 (5 bases each). CDR1 and CDR2 from the germline V gene are MDHEN and SYDVKM. The CDR3 spans 12 residues. The V end lost 2 bases, the J end lost 6 bases, and 8 bases lay between the germline ends. As DNA, the CDR3 is TGTGCCAGCAGTTTAGGGGGTTTCGAGCAGTACTTC. It yields the protein CASSLGGFEQYF.

Of note for this clone: The junction departs from the called germline gene at one end, perhaps through a read error. The genes are TRBV4-2 and TRBJ2-7; D perhaps matches TRBD1 (5 bases). The CDR3 runs 13 residues. Germline CDR1 LGHNA, CDR2 YNFKEQ. The CDR3 DNA reads TGTGCCAGCAGCCAAGATTCGAGACAGACCTCGCATTTC. Protein: CASSQDSRQTSHF.

The rearrangement uses TRBV7-9 and TRBJ1-1, with 7 bases aligning to TRBD1. The trim removed 5 bases at V and 0 bases at J, leaving 6 bases unmatched. In germline, CDR1 is SEHNR, CDR2 FQNEAQ (reference sequence). The CDR3 has 15 residues. The CDR3 DNA reads TGTGCCAGCAGCGTCGGGACAGACCTGAACACTGAAGCTTTCTTT. Translated: CASSVGTDLNTEAFF.

The V call is TRBV11-2, the J call TRBJ1-5, with D possibly being TRBD1 (6 bases). The CDR3 loop spans 13 amino acids. The germline CDR1 and CDR2 sequences are SGHAT and FQNNGV. Trimming pared 3 bases from V and 4 bases from J, leaving 7 bases between. The CDR3: CASSLGANQPQHF. The CDR3 DNA is TGTGCCAGCAGCTTGGGGGCTAATCAGCCCCAGCATTTT.

This clone appeared once. V is TRBV14 and J is TRBJ1-1, with 8 nucleotides matching TRBD1. Germline lookup yields CDR1 SGHDN and CDR2 FVKESK. V lost 1 base and J lost 4; bases outside the gene matches: 14. This CDR3 region has 18 residues. CDR3: CASSQGWAGGGGGTEAFF. DNA of the CDR3: TGTGCCAGCAGCCAAGGCTGGGCAGGGGGCGGTGGGGGCACTGAAGCTTTCTTT.

V and J are TRBV5-4 and TRBJ2-7; D possibly corresponds to TRBD1 (6 bases). With 1 base removed from V and 1 base from J, the gap between germline ends came to 12 bases. In germline, CDR1 is SGHNT, CDR2 YYREEE (reference sequence). The CDR3 consists of 15 residues. In nucleotides, the CDR3 is TGTGCCAGCAGCTTGCCAGGGGTAGGATCCTACGAGCAGTACTTC. Translated, it gives CASSLPGVGSYEQYF.

The V and J genes are TRBV5-1 and TRBJ2-7; 7 bases line up with TRBD1. J was trimmed by 4 bases and V by 4 bases; bases with no gene match: 8. CDR3 size: 14 residues. Germline loops: CDR1 SGHRS, CDR2 YFSETQ. CDR3 protein: CASSVDRVGYEQYF. For the CDR3, the DNA is TGCGCCAGCAGCGTCGACAGGGTTGGATACGAGCAGTACTTC. Full variable domain (outside the CDR3, taken from reference TRBV5-1 and TRBJ2-7): KAGVTQTPRYLIKTRGQQVTLSCSPISGHRSVSWYQQTPGQGLQFLFEYFSETQRNKGNFPGRFSGRQFSNSRSEMNVSTLELGDSALYLCASSVDRVGYEQYFGPGTRLTVT.

The rearrangement uses TRBV7-8 and TRBJ1-1, with D unresolved. The CDR3 covers 15 residues. The V gene lost 2 bases and the J gene lost 0 bases, with 10 bases spanning the gap. CDR1 SGHVS and CDR2 FQNEAQ come from the germline V gene. CDR3 nucleotide sequence: TGTGCCAGCAGCTTACGAAGGGTCATGAACACTGAAGCTTTCTTT. Protein: CASSLRRVMNTEAFF.

The V and J genes are TRBV5-1 and TRBJ1-1; TRBD1 might be the D (5 bases). The CDR3 has 16 amino acids. Germline CDR1 reads SGHRS; CDR2 reads YFSETQ. V was cut by 7 bases and J by 0 bases, with 19 bases left in between. The CDR3 loop is CASRRGSYLVNTEAFF. CDR3 in DNA: TGCGCCAGCCGGAGGGGCTCCTACCTGGTGAACACTGAAGCTTTCTTT.

This chain joins TRBV11-3 and TRBJ2-7; D unclear. Trimming removed 8 bases from V and 6 bases from J, with 14 bases in between. This CDR3 spans 12 amino acids. CDR1 and CDR2 (germline): SGHNT, YENEEA. CDR3 in DNA: TGTGCCAGCGGATCGTGGTCGCGCGAGCAGTACTTC. It translates to CASGSWSREQYF.

The J gene is TRBJ1-2, the V gene TRBV7-9; D is undetermined. The length of the CDR3 is 13 residues. The ends were cut back, 1 base at V and 4 bases at J, with 7 bases in the middle. Germline loops: CDR1 SEHNR, CDR2 FQNEAQ (reference sequence). In DNA form, the CDR3 reads TGTGCCAGCAGCTTAGAGGCCTCCTATGGCTACACCTTC. It codes for CASSLEASYGYTF.

This chain uses TRBV19 with TRBJ1-1, with D possibly matching TRBD1 (5 bases). The V and J ends lost 6 bases and 1 base respectively, with 18 bases between them. This CDR3 is built from 16 residues. The germline V gene encodes CDR1 LNHDA and CDR2 SQIVND (reference sequence). The CDR3 nucleotides read TGTGCCAGTAGAACCGGGGCAGGCAAACGGAACACTGAAGCTTTCTTT. It is translated as CASRTGAGKRNTEAFF.

The J gene is TRBJ1-2, the V gene TRBV5-4; TRBD1 agrees at 8 bases. The CDR3 has 16 amino acids. After removal of 4 bases from V and 3 bases from J, the junction contained 11 bases not matched to a gene. Germline V gives CDR1 SGHNT, CDR2 YYREEE (reference sequence). The DNA for the CDR3 is TGTGCCAGCAGCCCGGGGCCAGGGGGCACGGACTATGGCTACACCTTC. Amino acids: CASSPGPGGTDYGYTF.

The rearrangement uses TRBV2 and TRBJ2-1, with D possibly being TRBD1 (6 bases). The CDR3 length is 15 residues. Germline assignment: CDR1 SNHLY and CDR2 FYNNEI. V lost 6 bases to trimming and J lost 0 bases, with 12 bases between them. The CDR3 loop is CASRSTGTSYNEQFF. The CDR3, as DNA: TGTGCCAGCAGGTCCACAGGGACCTCCTACAATGAGCAGTTCTTC.